The 3 T cell receptor beta chains reported below all come from one sample, sequenced in a study of cytomegalovirus exposure and HLA in healthy donors. Primers for the PCR totalled 60 Vbeta and 13 Jbeta. The assay was immunoSEQ multiplex PCR, and TCRdb's table has in-frame clones only and misses some. Among 150,000 or so clones, about 84% were seen once, and the ten largest hold 2% to 2.5%. Material for sequencing was PBMCs. These receptors were obtained from a man aged 45-65 years in good health and CMV-seronegative.

This chain connects TRBV30 to TRBJ1-6; 7 bases map to TRBD1. J was trimmed by 7 bases and V by 7 bases; bases with no gene match: 10. Germline V gene data show CDR1 as GTSNPN and CDR2 as SVGIG (reference sequence). This CDR3 spans 14 amino acids. The DNA for the CDR3 is TGTGCCTCGCAAACCGGGACAGAAAATTCACCCCTCCACTTT. It yields the protein CASQTGTENSPLHF.

The V and J genes are TRBV6-5 and TRBJ2-7; 8 bases line up with TRBD1. The V and J ends lost 2 bases and 7 bases, in that order; junction bases with no gene match: 10. The CDR3 extends over 15 amino acids. Germline V CDR1 and CDR2: MNHEY, SVGAGI. CDR3 sequence: CASSYQAQGVGEQYF. CDR3 nucleotide sequence: TGTGCCAGCAGTTACCAGGCACAGGGGGTTGGGGAGCAGTACTTC.

This sequence joins TRBV19 and TRBJ1-2; TRBD1 is a possible D gene (6 bases). Germline CDR1 and CDR2: LNHDA and SQIVND (reference sequence). The ends were cut back, 5 bases at V and 4 bases at J, with 11 bases in the middle. This CDR3 contains 13 residues. CDR3 nucleotide sequence: TGTGCCAGTAGTCCGGACAGACGCTATGGCTACACCTTC. Translated: CASSPDRRYGYTF.